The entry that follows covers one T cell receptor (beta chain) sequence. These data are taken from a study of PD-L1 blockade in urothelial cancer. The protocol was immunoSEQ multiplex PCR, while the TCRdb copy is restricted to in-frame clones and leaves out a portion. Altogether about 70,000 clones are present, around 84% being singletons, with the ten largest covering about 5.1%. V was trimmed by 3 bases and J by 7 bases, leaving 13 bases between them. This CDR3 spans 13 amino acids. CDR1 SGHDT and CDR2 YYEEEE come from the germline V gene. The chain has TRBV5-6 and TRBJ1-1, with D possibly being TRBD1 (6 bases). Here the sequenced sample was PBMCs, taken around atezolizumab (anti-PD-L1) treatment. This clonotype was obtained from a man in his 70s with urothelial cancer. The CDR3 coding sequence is TGTGCCAGCAGCTCGGTAGGGACAAGTGAAGCTTTCTTT. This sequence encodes CASSSVGTSEAFF.